The 25 T cell receptor beta chains given below trace back to one sample, sequenced in a study of PD-1 blockade in classical Hodgkin lymphoma. Time point in this sample: cycle 4 day 1 (C4D1), after five to seven weeks of nivolumab. All trial patients relapsed after autologous stem cell transplantation. Here immunoSEQ multiplex PCR was the method, and the copy in TCRdb shows in-frame clones only, minus some. The profile shows more than 40,000 clones, around 80% of them singletons. The sequencing here drew on peripheral blood mononuclear cells (PBMCs), taken before the fourth cycle of nivolumab. The receptor source for this set is a human donor with classical Hodgkin lymphoma.

The rearrangement joins TRBV15 to TRBJ1-5, with TRBD1 identical over 11 bases. The CDR3 loop spans 15 amino acids. CDR1 is LNHNV and CDR2 is YYDKDF in the germline V gene (reference sequence). Trimming removed 5 bases from V and 9 bases from J; junction bases left unmatched: 9. CDR3 nucleotide sequence: TGTGCCACCAGCTACCGGACAGGGGGCACATCGCCCCAGCATTTT. It is translated as CATSYRTGGTSPQHF.

This chain uses TRBV5-8 with TRBJ2-5, with D perhaps matching TRBD1 or TRBD2 (6 bases each). Germline lookup yields CDR1 SGHTS and CDR2 YDEGEE. The V end was cut by 6 bases, the J end by 2 bases, with 23 bases between. The CDR3 spans 17 residues. The CDR3: CASTPQGGPFSQETQYF. The CDR3 nucleotides are TGTGCCAGCACCCCCCAAGGGGGGCCCTTTAGTCAAGAGACCCAGTACTTC.

This clone was seen once. The V and J genes are TRBV25-1 and TRBJ1-2; no reliable D call. Germline CDR1 MGHDK, CDR2 SYGVNS. Deletions cut 3 bases from V and 5 bases from J, with 7 bases between. This CDR3 contains 12 residues. Here the CDR3 DNA reads TGTGCCAGCAGTGAGGCAGGATATGGCTACACCTTC. This codes for CASSEAGYGYTF.

This chain joins TRBV5-1 and TRBJ1-2; TRBD1 is a possible D gene (5 bases). Trimming stripped 4 bases from V and 1 base from J, with 8 bases between. Germline loops: CDR1 SGHRS, CDR2 YFSETQ. The CDR3 is 13 amino acids. The CDR3 region is CASSPDNNYGYTF. The CDR3 DNA follows: TGCGCCAGCAGCCCGGACAATAACTATGGCTACACCTTC. The full variable domain, in which reference TRBV5-1 and TRBJ1-2 provide the parts outside the CDR3, is KAGVTQTPRYLIKTRGQQVTLSCSPISGHRSVSWYQQTPGQGLQFLFEYFSETQRNKGNFPGRFSGRQFSNSRSEMNVSTLELGDSALYLCASSPDNNYGYTFGSGTRLTVV.

The V and J genes are TRBV5-5 and TRBJ2-1; TRBD1 is a possible D gene (6 bases). Germline lookup yields CDR1 SGHKS and CDR2 YYEKEE (reference sequence). This CDR3 comprises 14 residues. Trimming cost V 4 bases and J 10 bases, with 18 bases left between them. Here the CDR3 DNA reads TGTGCCAGCAGCCAAGCACTCTACAGGGACGAGCAGTTCTTC. Translated, it gives CASSQALYRDEQFF.

The CDR3 spells CASTLTGGYNQPQHF. The CDR3 coding sequence is TGTGCCAGCACCCTAACAGGGGGCTACAATCAGCCCCAGCATTTT. The V call is TRBV6-6, the J call TRBJ1-5; TRBD1 matches 9 bases. This CDR3 contains 15 residues. The V segment lost 7 bases and the J segment 3 bases; nucleotides outside the gene matches: 7. Germline V CDR1 and CDR2: MNHNY, SVGAGI (reference sequence).

This clone has only a few counts. The J gene is TRBJ1-1, the V gene TRBV5-1; D is uncertain. This CDR3 spans 15 amino acids. CDR1 and CDR2 from the germline V gene are SGHRS and YFSETQ. The V and J ends lost 0 bases and 6 bases respectively, with 15 bases between them. CDR3 sequence: CASSLGSLGDSEAFF. The CDR3 nucleotides read TGCGCCAGCAGCTTGGGGTCCCTGGGCGACTCTGAAGCTTTCTTT.

The CDR3 loop is CASSLSGTQYF. CDR3 DNA sequence: TGTGCCAGCAGCTTATCGGGTACGCAGTATTTT. This chain joins TRBV7-2 and TRBJ2-3, with D unresolved. Trimming removed 2 bases from V and 8 bases from J, with 5 bases in between. Germline CDR1 is SGHTA and CDR2 is FQGNSA. This CDR3 is built from 11 residues. The variable domain in full, with the rest retrieved from reference TRBV7-2 and TRBJ2-3, is GAGVSQSPSNKVTEKGKDVELRCDPISGHTALYWYRQSLGQGLEFLIYFQGNSAPDKSGLPSDRFSAERTGGSVSTLTIQRTQQEDSAVYLCASSLSGTQYFGPGTRLTVL.

This chain links TRBV4-3 with TRBJ1-5; no firm D call. Trimming took off 3 bases at V and 7 bases at J, with 16 bases between the two ends. The CDR3 is 15 residues long. Germline V gene sequence: CDR1 LGHNA, CDR2 YSLEER. The CDR3 loop is CASSQEFGSIQPQHF. The CDR3 DNA reads as TGCGCCAGCAGCCAGGAGTTCGGGAGTATCCAGCCCCAGCATTTT.

The chain recombines TRBV28 with TRBJ1-2; perhaps TRBD1 as D (5 bases). Trimming pared 3 bases from V and 5 bases from J, leaving 7 bases between. Germline lookup yields CDR1 MDHEN and CDR2 SYDVKM. The CDR3 spans 12 residues. The CDR3 region has the DNA TGTGCCAGCAGTTTGGAGGGGTATGGCTACACCTTC. Protein product: CASSLEGYGYTF.

CDR3 loop: CASRGTAGELFF. DNA for the CDR3: TGTGCCAGCAGGGGGACGGCCGGGGAGCTGTTTTTT. The chain employs TRBV6-6 and TRBJ2-2; D possibly matches TRBD1 or TRBD2 (5 bases each). In germline, CDR1 is MNHNY, CDR2 SVGAGI (reference sequence). V was cut by 6 bases and J by 6 bases, with 8 bases left in between. The CDR3 is 12 amino acids.

In DNA, the CDR3 is TGTGCCAGCAGCCAAGCGTCACCGGGACTCGCGTACAATGAGCAGTTCTTC. Amino acids: CASSQASPGLAYNEQFF. This rearrangement joins TRBV4-2 to TRBJ2-1, with TRBD2 as a possible D gene (6 bases). The length of the CDR3 is 17 residues. Trimming took 1 base from V and 4 from J, leaving 17 bases between them. The germline gives CDR1 LGHNA, CDR2 YNFKEQ.

The chain joins TRBV18 to TRBJ2-3; D not certain. Germline V gene data show CDR1 as KGHSH and CDR2 as LQKENI. V was cut by 3 bases and J by 4 bases, with 11 bases left in between. CDR3 length equals 14 residues. The CDR3: CASSPLRRSDTQYF. The CDR3 DNA sequence: TGTGCCAGCTCACCCCTCCGAAGGTCAGATACGCAGTATTTT.

V usage is TRBV7-2 and J usage is TRBJ2-5, with D maybe TRBD1 (5 bases). In germline, CDR1 is SGHTA, CDR2 FQGNSA. Trimming took off 3 bases at V and 1 base at J, with 12 bases between the two ends. The CDR3 is 15 amino acids. In DNA, the CDR3 is TGTGCCAGCAGCTTCCCCCAGGGTCTCCAAGAGACCCAGTACTTC. This encodes CASSFPQGLQETQYF. The entire variable domain, with the rest obtained from reference TRBV7-2 and TRBJ2-5, is as follows: GAGVSQSPSNKVTEKGKDVELRCDPISGHTALYWYRQSLGQGLEFLIYFQGNSAPDKSGLPSDRFSAERTGGSVSTLTIQRTQQEDSAVYLCASSFPQGLQETQYFGPGTRLLVL.

This sequence joins TRBV7-3 and TRBJ1-1; D possibly corresponds to TRBD1 (5 bases). This CDR3 comprises 14 residues. Trimming stripped 2 bases from V and 5 bases from J, with 12 bases between. Per the germline V gene, CDR1 is SGHTA and CDR2 is FQGTGA. CDR3 DNA sequence: TGTGCCAGCAGCTTAGAACGGGGGAGGACTGAAGCTTTCTTT. This sequence encodes CASSLERGRTEAFF.

V gene TRBV6-6 combines with J gene TRBJ1-2; D perhaps matches TRBD1 (6 bases). V gave up 5 bases and J gave up 7 bases, with 8 bases separating them. The CDR3 sequence is 11 residues long. CDR1 and CDR2 (germline): MNHNY, SVGAGI (reference sequence). The CDR3 nucleotides read TGTGCCAGCAGTGGACAGATTGGCTACACCTTC. It translates to CASSGQIGYTF.

This clone was counted a few times. The chain couples TRBV15 to TRBJ1-6; TRBD1 is a possible D gene (6 bases). Per the germline V gene, CDR1 is LNHNV and CDR2 is YYDKDF (reference sequence). Deletions cut 0 bases from V and 10 bases from J, with 7 bases between. The CDR3 loop spans 13 amino acids. The CDR3 is CATSRDGGSPLHF. Written as DNA, the CDR3 is TGTGCCACCAGCAGAGATGGGGGCTCACCCCTCCACTTT.

The CDR3 nucleotides read TGTGCCAGCAGCCCAGGGACCGGGGCCAACGTCCTGACTTTC. The encoded protein is CASSPGTGANVLTF. The chain uses TRBV7-2 and TRBJ2-6; either TRBD1 or TRBD2 may fit D (5 bases each). Trimming left V 5 bases short and J 4 bases short, with 9 bases between. The CDR3 runs 14 residues. Germline V lookup: CDR1 SGHTA, CDR2 FQGNSA.

The chain has TRBV9 and TRBJ1-6; D gene unclear. This CDR3 spans 14 amino acids. Germline CDR1 and CDR2: SGDLS and YYNGEE. Trimming removed 0 bases at V and 9 bases at J, with 10 bases between. The CDR3 bases are TGTGCCAGCAGCGTAGTAGGGTATCGTTCACCCCTCCACTTT. It encodes CASSVVGYRSPLHF.

This chain uses TRBV11-3 with TRBJ1-5, with D unresolved. Trimming removed 2 bases from V and 1 base from J, with 3 bases in between. The CDR3 spans 13 residues. Germline V lookup: CDR1 SGHNT, CDR2 YENEEA. The CDR3 spells CASSLSSNQPQHF. CDR3 nucleotide sequence: TGTGCCAGCAGCTTAAGCAGCAATCAGCCCCAGCATTTT.

The V gene is TRBV6-1, the J gene TRBJ1-1, with D hard to call. The CDR3 runs 12 residues. The germline gives CDR1 MNHNS, CDR2 SASEGT. V was cut by 8 bases and J by 1 base, with 8 bases left in between. CDR3 in amino acids: CASGSANTEAFF. The CDR3 coding sequence is TGTGCCAGCGGTAGTGCGAACACTGAAGCTTTCTTT.

The chain uses TRBV7-2 and TRBJ1-6; 7 bases line up with TRBD1. Looked up from germline, CDR1 is SGHTA and CDR2 is FQGNSA. CDR3 length: 15 amino acids. V gave up 5 bases and J gave up 6 bases; unmatched junction bases: 7. For the CDR3, the DNA is TGTGCCAGCAGCGGTAGGGGACAGATTAATTCACCCCTCCACTTT. It yields the protein CASSGRGQINSPLHF. Using reference TRBV7-2 and TRBJ1-6 for the parts outside the CDR3, the full variable domain is GAGVSQSPSNKVTEKGKDVELRCDPISGHTALYWYRQSLGQGLEFLIYFQGNSAPDKSGLPSDRFSAERTGGSVSTLTIQRTQQEDSAVYLCASSGRGQINSPLHFGNGTRLTVT.

The rearrangement uses TRBV18 and TRBJ2-7, with 7 bases identical to TRBD1. This CDR3 spans 12 amino acids. Germline CDR1 KGHSH, CDR2 LQKENI. After removal of 4 bases from V and 5 bases from J, the junction contained 2 bases not matched to a gene. CDR3 loop: CASSRTGHEQYF. In DNA form, the CDR3 reads TGTGCCAGCTCACGGACAGGCCACGAGCAGTACTTC.

The chain joins TRBV9 to TRBJ2-2, with D tentatively TRBD2 (5 bases). This CDR3 contains 14 residues. V was shortened by 4 bases and J by 5 bases, with 12 bases between the two germline ends. Per germline, CDR1 SGDLS and CDR2 YYNGEE. The DNA of the CDR3 is TGTGCCAGCAGCACAACTAGGCAGACCGGGGAGCTGTTTTTT. Its translation is CASSTTRQTGELFF.

This chain links TRBV4-2 with TRBJ1-1; the D is unclear. Trimming pared 5 bases from V and 5 bases from J, leaving 21 bases between. The V gene's germline CDR1 is LGHNA and CDR2 YNFKEQ. This CDR3 region has 16 residues. The CDR3 DNA follows: TGTGCCAGCAGCACCCAACCCGGGGAGTTGAGGACTGAAGCTTTCTTT. As protein: CASSTQPGELRTEAFF.